The source of this T cell receptor (beta chain) is a study of blood T cell repertoires in COVID-19. Study context: T cells, B-cell-depleted T cells, or PBMCs supplied cDNA or gDNA.

Trimming pared 4 bases from V and 5 bases from J, leaving 16 bases between. In germline, CDR1 is SGDLS, CDR2 YYNGEE. The length of the CDR3 is 16 residues. As originally analysed: Reference gene primer amplification yielded estimated nucleated cell counts. TCRdb's table, derived via immunoSEQ multiplex PCR, lists solely in-frame clones and lacks some. Clone size and V and J calls were adopted from that table, with D and trimming inferred from the DNA. Of about 200,000 clones in the sample, about 90% were seen once. This sequence joins TRBV9 and TRBJ1-6; D remains ambiguous. Specimen: peripheral blood. The origin of this receptor is a man aged 18 to 35 with active or convalescent COVID-19. The CDR3 region is CASSPLGVPDNSPLHF. The CDR3 DNA sequence: TGTGCCAGCAGCCCCCTGGGAGTTCCAGATAATTCACCCCTCCACTTT.